The 30 T cell receptor beta chains below all came from one sample that was sequenced in a study of T cell changes during pregnancy in multiple sclerosis. Profiled with immunoSEQ multiplex PCR; TCRdb holds only in-frame clones, not every one. This table has under 65,000 clones, approximately 94% appearing once. Sequenced material: CD8+ T cells from peripheral blood mononuclear cells, taken after pregnancy. The receptors were gathered from a female donor with multiple sclerosis, enrolled in a pregnancy study.

The gene calls are TRBV14 and TRBJ2-1, with TRBD1 matching over 7 bases. The J segment lost 8 bases and the V segment lost 4 bases, leaving 5 bases of the junction unmatched. The germline gives CDR1 SGHDN, CDR2 FVKESK. This CDR3 spans 13 amino acids. The CDR3 loop reads CASSPYRGDEQFF. CDR3 coding DNA: TGTGCCAGCAGCCCCTACAGGGGAGATGAGCAGTTCTTC.

The CDR3 reads CASSVGYRSYEQYF. The CDR3, as DNA: TGTGCCAGCAGCGTAGGGTACAGATCCTACGAGCAGTACTTC. The genes are TRBV9 and TRBJ2-7, with D unresolved. CDR3 length: 14 residues. Looked up from germline, CDR1 is SGDLS and CDR2 is YYNGEE. V was clipped by 0 bases and J by 1 base, with 8 bases between them.

The chain is built from TRBV7-9 and TRBJ2-3; weak D call: TRBD2 (6 bases). CDR1 is SEHNR, CDR2 FQNEAQ, per germline (reference sequence). The CDR3 runs to 15 residues. V was pared by 1 base and J by 0 bases, with 8 bases between. The CDR3 here is CASSLGGTSTDTQYF. As DNA, the CDR3 is TGTGCCAGCAGCTTAGGGGGGACTAGCACAGATACGCAGTATTTT.

This clone was seen a few times. The J gene is TRBJ1-1, the V gene TRBV14; D gene ambiguous. CDR3 length: 11 residues. Trimming pared 4 bases from V and 8 bases from J, leaving 8 bases between. The germline V gene encodes CDR1 SGHDN and CDR2 FVKESK. This CDR3 is CASSPLIEAFF. The CDR3 DNA follows: TGTGCCAGCAGCCCACTGATCGAAGCTTTCTTT.

This clone has only one observation. The J gene is TRBJ2-2, the V gene TRBV4-1, with D possibly TRBD1 on 6 matching bases. The ends were cut back, 1 base at V and 6 bases at J, with 12 bases in the middle. The germline V gene encodes CDR1 MGHRA and CDR2 YSYEKL. This CDR3 region has 15 residues. This chain's CDR3 is CASSQGQGSPGELFF. DNA for the CDR3: TGCGCCAGCAGCCAAGGTCAGGGGAGCCCCGGGGAGCTGTTTTTT.

The chain has TRBV5-1 and TRBJ2-3, with 8 bases matching TRBD1. The V gene end was trimmed by 4 bases and the J gene end by 1 base; junction bases not matched to a gene: 8. CDR1 is SGHRS, CDR2 YFSETQ, per germline. CDR3 length equals 16 residues. CDR3 sequence reads: CASSHGQGERTDTQYF. DNA of the CDR3: TGCGCCAGCAGCCACGGACAGGGAGAGCGCACAGATACGCAGTATTTT.

The CDR3 DNA reads as TGTGCCAGCAGCTCCTACAGGGGTGCTAATGAAAAACTGTTTTTT. Its protein is CASSSYRGANEKLFF. This chain links TRBV11-2 with TRBJ1-4; 7 bases line up with TRBD1. CDR1 and CDR2 from the germline V gene are SGHAT and FQNNGV. The CDR3 loop spans 15 amino acids. The J segment lost 3 bases and the V segment lost 4 bases, leaving 5 bases of the junction unmatched. Together with reference TRBV11-2 and TRBJ1-4, the CDR3 gives the full variable domain: EAGVAQSPRYKIIEKRQSVAFWCNPISGHATLYWYQQILGQGPKLLIQFQNNGVVDDSQLPKDRFSAERLKGVDSTLKIQPAKLEDSAVYLCASSSYRGANEKLFFGSGTQLSVL.

This clone was seen a single time. The rearrangement uses TRBV4-3 and TRBJ2-1; D might be TRBD2 (6 bases). Germline values: CDR1 LGHNA, CDR2 YSLEER. This CDR3 has 16 residues. The V end lost 0 bases, the J end lost 7 bases, and 16 bases lay between the germline ends. The CDR3 reads CASSQDYDGSLNEQFF. The CDR3 DNA reads as TGCGCCAGCAGCCAAGATTACGACGGGAGCCTGAATGAGCAGTTCTTC.

The chain recombines TRBV11-2 with TRBJ2-3; 8 bases are shared with TRBD1. The CDR3 extends over 15 amino acids. The germline CDR1 and CDR2 sequences are SGHAT and FQNNGV. V was clipped by 5 bases and J by 2 bases; unmatched bases: 6. CDR3 region: CASSPRTGTTDTQYF. The CDR3 DNA follows: TGTGCCAGCAGCCCACGGACAGGGACCACAGATACGCAGTATTTT.

The chain carries TRBV19 and TRBJ1-5; TRBD1 is a possible D gene (6 bases). Between the trimmed V and J ends, which lost 7 bases and 7 bases, there was a span of 11 bases. The CDR3 runs 12 residues. CDR1 is LNHDA, CDR2 SQIVND, per germline (reference sequence). The CDR3 DNA follows: TGTGCCAGTACCAGGGGAGTGCAGCCCCAGCATTTT. Protein: CASTRGVQPQHF.

The rearrangement links TRBV29-1 to TRBJ1-2; 7 nucleotides match TRBD1. Trimming removed 2 bases from V and 0 bases from J; junction bases left unmatched: 12. CDR1 and CDR2 from the germline V gene are SQVTM and ANQGSEA. The CDR3 has 17 residues. The CDR3 loop is CSVEKLQGQRANYGYTF. Written as DNA, the CDR3 is TGCAGCGTTGAAAAATTACAGGGACAGCGAGCTAACTATGGCTACACCTTC.

The chain uses TRBV19 and TRBJ2-7, with a weak D call TRBD1 (5 bases). V gave up 3 bases and J gave up 0 bases, with 12 bases separating them. Germline values: CDR1 LNHDA, CDR2 SQIVND (reference sequence). The CDR3 contains 15 residues. CDR3 bases: TGTGCCAGTAGTATTTCCATACAGGCCTCCTACGAGCAGTACTTC. Translation gives CASSISIQASYEQYF.

The chain employs TRBV18 and TRBJ1-2; D remains unclear. The V end was cut by 1 base, the J end by 0 bases, with 9 bases between. The CDR3 spans 15 residues. Germline V gene data show CDR1 as KGHSH and CDR2 as LQKENI. The CDR3 loop is CASSPREGANYGYTF. As DNA, the CDR3 is TGTGCCAGCTCACCACGAGAAGGAGCTAACTATGGCTACACCTTC.

The chain joins TRBV4-1 to TRBJ1-4; 8 nucleotides line up with TRBD1. CDR1 and CDR2 (germline): MGHRA, YSYEKL. The CDR3 has 18 residues. Trimming at V came to 1 base and at J to 6 bases, leaving 13 bases not matched to a gene. The CDR3 is CASSQVFRPGGPDEKLFF. The CDR3 bases are TGCGCCAGCAGCCAAGTTTTTCGGCCAGGGGGCCCCGATGAAAAACTGTTTTTT.

J is TRBJ2-7 and V is TRBV19, with D possibly being TRBD1 (6 bases). This CDR3 comprises 13 residues. V lost 5 bases, J lost 5 bases, and 13 bases lay in between. From germline, CDR1 is LNHDA and CDR2 SQIVND (reference sequence). CDR3 loop: CASSWYQGNEQYF. The CDR3 DNA follows: TGTGCCAGTAGTTGGTATCAGGGGAACGAGCAGTACTTC.

In this sample, this clone turned up once. The chain couples TRBV28 to TRBJ1-2; a possible D gene is TRBD1 (6 bases). The CDR3 has 14 amino acids. The germline V and J ends were trimmed by 5 bases and 4 bases, with 14 bases remaining between them. In germline, CDR1 is MDHEN, CDR2 SYDVKM. This CDR3 reads CASSPNTGRYGYTF. CDR3 coding DNA: TGTGCCAGCAGTCCTAATACAGGGCGCTATGGCTACACCTTC.

The V and J genes are TRBV10-3 and TRBJ2-5; TRBD2 matches 10 bases. V shed 3 bases, J shed 5 bases, and the junction held 9 bases outside the gene matches. This CDR3 comprises 16 residues. CDR1 is ENHRY, CDR2 SYGVKD, per germline. The CDR3 bases are TGTGCCATCAGTGATCGGCTAGCGGGAGCTGGTGAGACCCAGTACTTC. Residues: CAISDRLAGAGETQYF.

This chain links TRBV9 with TRBJ2-7; no definite D call. V was clipped by 4 bases and J by 5 bases, with 13 bases between them. The germline V gene encodes CDR1 SGDLS and CDR2 YYNGEE. The length of the CDR3 is 13 residues. CDR3: CASSSVNPNEQYF. CDR3 bases: TGTGCCAGCAGCTCCGTCAATCCTAACGAGCAGTACTTC.

The gene calls are TRBV19 and TRBJ2-7; tentative D call: TRBD2 (6 bases). In germline, CDR1 is LNHDA, CDR2 SQIVND (reference sequence). Trimming cost V 5 bases and J 5 bases, with 10 bases left between them. This CDR3 region has 12 residues. The CDR3: CASSPGGDEQYF. CDR3 DNA sequence: TGTGCCAGTAGTCCCGGGGGTGACGAGCAGTACTTC.

This rearrangement joins TRBV4-1 to TRBJ1-5; 7 bases are shared with TRBD1. The CDR3 totals 19 residues. The V gene's germline CDR1 is MGHRA and CDR2 YSYEKL. J was trimmed by 2 bases and V by 0 bases; bases with no gene match: 13. This CDR3 is CASSQDGALGGSGNQPQHF. The CDR3 coding sequence is TGCGCCAGCAGCCAAGATGGGGCTCTAGGGGGCTCTGGCAATCAGCCCCAGCATTTT.

V and J are TRBV19 and TRBJ2-1; a possible D gene is TRBD1 (6 bases). The CDR3 has 14 residues. V was trimmed by 2 bases and J by 4 bases, leaving 9 bases between them. Germline V lookup: CDR1 LNHDA, CDR2 SQIVND (reference sequence). CDR3 region: CASSIRQGYNEQFF. CDR3 sequence (DNA): TGTGCCAGTAGTATAAGGCAGGGGTACAATGAGCAGTTCTTC.

J is TRBJ2-7 and V is TRBV9; D gene ambiguous. CDR3 size: 14 residues. The V end lost 0 bases, the J end lost 4 bases, and 11 bases lay between the germline ends. Germline lookup yields CDR1 SGDLS and CDR2 YYNGEE. CDR3 sequence (DNA): TGTGCCAGCAGCGTAGGTGGAGTGCGGTACGAGCAGTACTTC. Translation: CASSVGGVRYEQYF.

This clone counts as medium-sized. CDR3 residues: CAWSVLAEYNEQFF. CDR3 coding DNA: TGTGCCTGGAGTGTCCTAGCGGAGTACAATGAGCAGTTCTTC. V and J are TRBV30 and TRBJ2-1; TRBD2 matches at 7 bases. The CDR3 spans 14 residues. CDR1 and CDR2 from the germline V gene are GTSNPN and SVGIG (reference sequence). After removal of 0 bases from V and 4 bases from J, the junction contained 3 bases not matched to a gene.

This sequence joins TRBV15 and TRBJ1-4; D is possibly TRBD1 (6 bases). In germline, CDR1 is LNHNV, CDR2 YYDKDF (reference sequence). The ends were cut back, 4 bases at V and 3 bases at J, with 12 bases in the middle. CDR3 length equals 15 residues. The DNA for the CDR3 is TGTGCCACCAGCACCGGGAGGGGGTCTAATGAAAAACTGTTTTTT. Its translation: CATSTGRGSNEKLFF.

V and J are TRBV27 and TRBJ2-1; 14 nucleotides line up with TRBD2. J gave up 9 bases and V 6 bases, and 4 bases lay outside the gene matches. Germline CDR1 reads MNHEY; CDR2 reads SMNVEV (reference sequence). The CDR3 totals 14 residues. The CDR3 region has the DNA TGTGCCAGCAGCGCGGGACTAGCGGGAGTTGAGCAGTTCTTC. This encodes CASSAGLAGVEQFF.

V is TRBV13 and J is TRBJ2-5; 7 bases agree with TRBD1. This CDR3 has 14 amino acids. The V and J ends lost 2 bases and 5 bases, in that order; junction bases with no gene match: 5. CDR1 is PRHDT, CDR2 FYEKMQ, per germline (reference sequence). As DNA, the CDR3 is TGTGCCAGCAGCTTAAGAGGGGGCAGTGAGACCCAGTACTTC. This encodes CASSLRGGSETQYF.

This clone was picked up one time. This chain connects TRBV28 to TRBJ2-7; D is unresolved. Germline V lookup: CDR1 MDHEN, CDR2 SYDVKM. The CDR3 totals 14 residues. V lost 6 bases and J lost 3, with 15 bases in between. The DNA of the CDR3 is TGTGCCAGCAGCTCCAGGATATCCTTCTACGAGCAGTACTTC. Protein sequence: CASSSRISFYEQYF.

This sequence joins TRBV5-1 and TRBJ2-7; D perhaps matches TRBD1 (5 bases). This CDR3 spans 15 amino acids. Trimming shortened V by 4 bases and J by 0 bases, and 14 bases separated the two germline ends. Germline values: CDR1 SGHRS, CDR2 YFSETQ. The CDR3 loop reads CASSPETANSYEQYF. For the CDR3, the DNA is TGCGCCAGCAGCCCAGAGACAGCTAACTCCTACGAGCAGTACTTC.

The chain recombines TRBV28 with TRBJ2-5, with TRBD1 matching 11 bases. The CDR3 extends over 15 amino acids. Trimming took 2 bases from V and 2 from J; bases not matched to a gene: 1. Germline V gene sequence: CDR1 MDHEN, CDR2 SYDVKM. CDR3 bases: TGTGCCAGCAGTTTACGGGACAGGGGGCAAGAGACCCAGTACTTC. Its translation is CASSLRDRGQETQYF.

J is TRBJ2-1 and V is TRBV7-2, with TRBD2 matching over 16 bases. CDR1 and CDR2 from the germline V gene are SGHTA and FQGNSA. Unmatched junction bases numbered 1, after V lost 0 bases and J lost 2 bases. The CDR3 extends over 18 amino acids. CDR3 protein: CASSLAGTSGRAYNEQFF. CDR3 DNA: TGTGCCAGCAGCTTAGCCGGGACTAGCGGGAGGGCCTACAATGAGCAGTTCTTC.